A selection of T cell receptor beta chains follows, all from one sample in a study of blood T cell repertoires in COVID-19. Sequenced by immunoSEQ multiplex PCR; TCRdb stores in-frame clones only, minus some. The sample carries some 200,000 clones, roughly 91% recorded once. The sample was PBMCs or T cells enriched from blood (not recorded which). Receptors were obtained from a man younger than 40 in a cohort exposed to, infected with or recovered from COVID-19 (not recorded which). The CDR3 runs from the conserved cysteine through the conserved F or W. Each record gives: CDR3 length, clone size, J gene, V gene, D gene, CDR3 DNA, CDR3 protein. The D gene is left open where the match is weak. Size is stated for part of the rows, as once, few or many counts, or as a class when the clone is expanded.

>15|-|TRBJ1-2|TRBV28|TRBD1
TGTGCCAGCAGTACTGCCGGGACAGACTTCTATGGCTACACCTTC
CASSTAGTDFYGYTF
>16|-|TRBJ1-4|TRBV7-9|-
TGTGCCGGCGCCCGGATTAGAGGTAGAGAGAATGAAAAACTGTTTTTT
CAGARIRGRENEKLFF
>14|-|TRBJ2-3|TRBV21-1|-
TGTGCCAGCAGCTCCGGGACAGGGACAGATACGCAGTATTTT
CASSSGTGTDTQYF
>15|-|TRBJ1-5|TRBV28|TRBD1
TGTGCCAGCAGTTTAGGGACAGGGGATAATCAGCCCCAGCATTTT
CASSLGTGDNQPQHF
>17|-|TRBJ1-1|TRBV9|-
TGTGCCAGCAGCGCTGGGGGGGGGTACCCTTATAACACTGAAGCTTTCTTT
CASSAGGGYPYNTEAFF
>15|-|TRBJ2-7|TRBV4-1|-
TGCGCCAGCAGCCAAGTGTCAGGTACATCCTACGAGCAGTACTTC
CASSQVSGTSYEQYF
>13|-|TRBJ2-1|TRBV20-1|TRBD2
TGCAGTGCTAGTTCAAGCGGGAGTCGCGAGCAGTTCTTC
CSASSSGSREQFF
>15|-|TRBJ1-1|TRBV11-1|TRBD1
TGTGCCAGCAGCCGACTCCCACAGGGGGGAGGTGAAGCTTTCTTT
CASSRLPQGGGEAFF
>14|-|TRBJ1-5|TRBV5-5|TRBD1
TGTGCCAGCAGCGGCGACAGGGGGGATCAGCCCCAGCATTTT
CASSGDRGDQPQHF
>17|-|TRBJ1-6|TRBV5-8|TRBD1
TGTGCCAGCAGTCCTGGACAGGGCCTCCCTGTGAGGGCACCCCTCCACTTT
CASSPGQGLPVRAPLHF
>12|once|TRBJ2-5|TRBV5-4|-
TGTGCCAGCAGCTTGCCGGGAGAGACCCAGTACTTC
CASSLPGETQYF
>16|-|TRBJ2-3|TRBV11-2|-
TGTGCCAGCAGCTTAGGGGTGACTGGCATCACAGATACGCAGTATTTT
CASSLGVTGITDTQYF
>12|-|TRBJ1-1|TRBV5-6|-
TGTGCCAGCAGCTTGGCGAGCCAAGAAGCTTTCTTT
CASSLASQEAFF
>13|-|TRBJ1-2|TRBV11-2|-
TGTGCCAGCAGAGGGGGGGCAGGGAAAGGCTACACCTTC
CASRGGAGKGYTF
>14|once|TRBJ2-5|TRBV9|-
TGTGCCAGCAGCGTAGGACCTAGAGGAGAGACCCAGTACTTC
CASSVGPRGETQYF
>14|-|TRBJ2-5|TRBV11-2|-
TGTGCCAGCAGCTTAGACCCGTTGCGGGAGACCCAGTACTTC
CASSLDPLRETQYF